This TCR beta chain was recorded in a study of control samples from healthy donors and cancer patients. Between the trimmed V and J ends, which lost 6 bases and 3 bases, there was a span of 14 bases. The CDR3 extends over 14 amino acids. Germline CDR1 reads SEHNR; CDR2 reads FQNEAQ (reference sequence). Method: immunoSEQ multiplex PCR; TCRdb's copy keeps in-frame clones and lacks some. The repertoire holds 150,000 or so clones, about 91% seen once, with under 5% in the top ten. The V gene is TRBV7-9, the J gene TRBJ1-2; tentatively, D is TRBD1 (5 bases). The sample consisted of blood. This clonotype originated in a woman in her twenties or thirties in good health. Written as DNA, the CDR3 is TGTGCCAGCAGGGGAGACAGAAATGACTATGGCTACACCTTC. This sequence encodes CASRGDRNDYGYTF.